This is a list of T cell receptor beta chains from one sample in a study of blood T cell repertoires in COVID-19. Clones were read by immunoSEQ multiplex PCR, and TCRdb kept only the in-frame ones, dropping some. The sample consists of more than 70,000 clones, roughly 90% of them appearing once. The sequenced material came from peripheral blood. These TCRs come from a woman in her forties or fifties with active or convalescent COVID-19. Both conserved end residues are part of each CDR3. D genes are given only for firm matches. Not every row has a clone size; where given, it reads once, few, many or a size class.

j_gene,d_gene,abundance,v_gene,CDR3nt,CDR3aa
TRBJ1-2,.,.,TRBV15,TGTGCCACCAGCACCGCCGGGACATGGCACCAAACTGGAAGCTACACCTTC,CATSTAGTWHQTGSYTF
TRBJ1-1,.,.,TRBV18,TGTGCCAGCTCACCACGGTCAGGACTACTGAACATGAACACTGAAGCTTTCTTT,CASSPRSGLLNMNTEAFF
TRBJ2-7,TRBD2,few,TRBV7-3,TGTGCCAGCAGCTCGAACGCGGGGGTCGAGCAGTACTTC,CASSSNAGVEQYF
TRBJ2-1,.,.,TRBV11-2,TGTGCCAGCTCGGAAGGGGACATATACAATGAGCAGTTCTTC,CASSEGDIYNEQFF
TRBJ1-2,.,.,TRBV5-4,TGTGCCAGCAGCTTCGAGGTGCTAGCTAACTATGGCTACACCTTC,CASSFEVLANYGYTF
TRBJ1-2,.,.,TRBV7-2,TGTGCCAGCAGGGCTGGGGGCAGAAACTATGGCTACACCTTC,CASRAGGRNYGYTF
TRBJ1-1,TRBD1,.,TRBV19,TGTGCCAGTCGGACAGGGAAGAACACTGAAGCTTTCTTT,CASRTGKNTEAFF
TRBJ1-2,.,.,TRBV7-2,TGTGCCAGCAGCTTAGGGGCCCCACAGACCTATGGCTACACCTTC,CASSLGAPQTYGYTF
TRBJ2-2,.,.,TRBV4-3,TGCGCCAGCAGCCAAGATCCCCGGACAGACACCGGGGAGCTGTTTTTT,CASSQDPRTDTGELFF
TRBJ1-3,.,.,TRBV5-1,TGCGCCAGCAGCTTGATAGGGGGAAATGGAAACACCATATATTTT,CASSLIGGNGNTIYF
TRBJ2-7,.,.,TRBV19,TGTGCCACCGAGTCCTCAGGGGCCTACGAGCAGTACTTC,CATESSGAYEQYF
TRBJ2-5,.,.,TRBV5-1,TGCGCCAGCAGCCCCGGACTTCTACAAGAGACCCAGTACTTC,CASSPGLLQETQYF
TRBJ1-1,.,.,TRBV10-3,TGTGCCATCAGTGAGGGACAATCGTATCCTGAAGCTTTCTTT,CAISEGQSYPEAFF
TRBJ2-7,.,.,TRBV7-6,TGTGCCAGCAGCTTAGACACATACGAGCAGTACTTC,CASSLDTYEQYF
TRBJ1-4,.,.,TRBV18,TGTGCCAGCTCACCATTAGAATCCGGAGGGGAAAAACTGTTTTTT,CASSPLESGGEKLFF
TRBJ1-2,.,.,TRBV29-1,TGCAGCGTTGATGCCGGGTACGGCTACACCTTC,CSVDAGYGYTF
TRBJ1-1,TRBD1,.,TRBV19,TGTGCCACAAGACAGGGCCTGAACACTGAAGCTTTCTTT,CATRQGLNTEAFF
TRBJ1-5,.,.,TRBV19,TGTGCCAGTAGTATACCCAGTGGGGGGAGCAATCAGCCCCAGCATTTT,CASSIPSGGSNQPQHF
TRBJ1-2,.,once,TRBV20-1,TGCAGTGCTAGTCCCCAACAGGGCACTAACTATGGCTACACCTTC,CSASPQQGTNYGYTF
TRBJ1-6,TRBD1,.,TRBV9,TGTGCCAGCAGCGCCAGGATTACAGGGGATTCGCCCCTCCACTTT,CASSARITGDSPLHF
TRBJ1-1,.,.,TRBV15,TGTGCCACCAGCATAGGGGTCATGGACACTGAAGCTTTCTTT,CATSIGVMDTEAFF
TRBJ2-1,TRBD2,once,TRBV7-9,TGTGCCAGCAGCACCGTTCCCGGGCGGGGGGATAACAATGAGCAGTTCTTC,CASSTVPGRGDNNEQFF
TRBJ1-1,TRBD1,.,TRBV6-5,TGTGCCAGCAGTTCTAGACAGGGGGTGGAGAAAGCTTTCTTT,CASSSRQGVEKAFF
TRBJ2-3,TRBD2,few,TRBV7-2,TGTGCCAGCAGCCGCGGGGGGGCGGGCACAGATACGCAGTATTTT,CASSRGGAGTDTQYF
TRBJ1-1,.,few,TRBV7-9,TGTGCCAGCAGCTATTTACCGGACACTGAAGCTTTCTTT,CASSYLPDTEAFF
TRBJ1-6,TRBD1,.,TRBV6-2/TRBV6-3,TGTGCCAGCAGTTTGGGACAGGGGAATTCACCCCTCCACTTT,CASSLGQGNSPLHF
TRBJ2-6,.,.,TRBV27,TGTGCCAGTAGTCTCTCTGGGGCCAACGTCCTGACTTTC,CASSLSGANVLTF
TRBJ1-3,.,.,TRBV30,TGTGCCTGGACTCCCGCTGGAAACACCATATATTTT,CAWTPAGNTIYF
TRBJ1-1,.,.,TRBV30,TGTGCCTGGAGTAGCAATCCCTCTACTGAAGCTTTCTTT,CAWSSNPSTEAFF
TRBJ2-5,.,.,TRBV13,TGTGCCAGCAGGGGTCCCCGGGGGACCCAGTACTTC,CASRGPRGTQYF
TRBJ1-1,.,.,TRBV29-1,TGCAGCGTTGAAAAGAGCACCAACACTGAAGCTTTCTTT,CSVEKSTNTEAFF
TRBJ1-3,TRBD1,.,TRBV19,TGTGCCAGTAGTACTACCGGGACAGTGGACACCATATATTTT,CASSTTGTVDTIYF
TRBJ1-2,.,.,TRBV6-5,TGTGCCAGCAGTCCCTCAGGGCGTGTCAACTATGGCTACACCTTC,CASSPSGRVNYGYTF
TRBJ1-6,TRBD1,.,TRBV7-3,TGTGCCAGCAGCTTGTCCGGGACAGGGGTTAATTCACCCCTCCACTTT,CASSLSGTGVNSPLHF
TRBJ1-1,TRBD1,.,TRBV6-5,TGTGCCAGCAGGCCGACAGGGGCGGGGACTGAAGCTTTCTTT,CASRPTGAGTEAFF
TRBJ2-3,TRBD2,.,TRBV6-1,TGTGCCAGCAGTGGGGGGAGCGGGGGGGCTGCAGATACGCAGTATTTT,CASSGGSGGAADTQYF
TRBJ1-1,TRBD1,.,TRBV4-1,TGCGCCAGCACCACTGACAGGGGAGCTCCAGCTTTCTTT,CASTTDRGAPAFF
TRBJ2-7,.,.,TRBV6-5,TGTGCCAGCAGTTCACCGGGACGCACGAGGGGGGGGCAGTACTTC,CASSSPGRTRGGQYF
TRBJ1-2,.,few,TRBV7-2,TGTGCCAGCAGCCAATTCGACAGTATCCCCAACTATGGCTACACCTTC,CASSQFDSIPNYGYTF
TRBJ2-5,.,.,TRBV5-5,TGTGCCAGCAGCCCGTTAATCGAGACCCAGTACTTC,CASSPLIETQYF
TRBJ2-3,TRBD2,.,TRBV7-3,TGTGCCAGCAGCCCTAGCGGTCCTAGCACAGATACGCAGTATTTT,CASSPSGPSTDTQYF
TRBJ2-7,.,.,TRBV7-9,TGTGCCAGCAGCTTGAACACCTACGAGCAGTACTTC,CASSLNTYEQYF
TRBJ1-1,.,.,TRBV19,TGTGCCAGTAGTTCCACGACATCGAACACTGAAGCTTTCTTT,CASSSTTSNTEAFF
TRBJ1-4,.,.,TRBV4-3,TGCGCCAGCAGCCAATCGCCCAGGGCAACTAATGAAAAACTGTTTTTT,CASSQSPRATNEKLFF
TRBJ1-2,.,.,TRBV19,TGTGCCACCCTGGGGCTCGGGTATGGCTACACCTTC,CATLGLGYGYTF
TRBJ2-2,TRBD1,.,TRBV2,TGTGCCAGCAGTCCCGGGACAGCCACGAACACCGGGGAGCTGTTTTTT,CASSPGTATNTGELFF
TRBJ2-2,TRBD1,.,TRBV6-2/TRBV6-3,TGTGCCAGCAGTTACAACAGGGGGCCGGTGACCGGGGAGCTGTTTTTT,CASSYNRGPVTGELFF
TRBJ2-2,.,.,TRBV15,TGTGCCACCAGCACCGGGTCCGGTGGCGGGGAGCTGTTTTTT,CATSTGSGGGELFF
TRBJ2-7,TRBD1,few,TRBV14,TGTGCCAGCAGCCTAAAACGACAGGGGGTCCCCTACGAGCAGTACTTC,CASSLKRQGVPYEQYF
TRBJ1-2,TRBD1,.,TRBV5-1,TGCGCCAGCAGCCTCGGGACAGTTCCAGCTAACTATGGCTACACCTTC,CASSLGTVPANYGYTF
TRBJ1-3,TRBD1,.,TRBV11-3,TGTGCCAGCAGCGCGGGGACAGGTCTACTCTCTGGAAACACCATATATTTT,CASSAGTGLLSGNTIYF
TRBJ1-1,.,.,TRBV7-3,TGTGCCAGCAGCTTAACTGCAGGTGGGCCTGAAGCTTTCTTT,CASSLTAGGPEAFF
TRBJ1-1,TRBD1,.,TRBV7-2,TGTGCCAGCAGTTCTCAGGGGGCCATGAACACTGAAGCTTTCTTT,CASSSQGAMNTEAFF
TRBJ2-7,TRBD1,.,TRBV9,TGTGCCAGCAGCTCCCGACAGGGCTACGAGCAGTACTTC,CASSSRQGYEQYF
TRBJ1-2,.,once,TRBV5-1,TGCGCCAGCAGCTTGGGGGACCGACCGGTCTCGGGGGATGGCTACACCTTC,CASSLGDRPVSGDGYTF